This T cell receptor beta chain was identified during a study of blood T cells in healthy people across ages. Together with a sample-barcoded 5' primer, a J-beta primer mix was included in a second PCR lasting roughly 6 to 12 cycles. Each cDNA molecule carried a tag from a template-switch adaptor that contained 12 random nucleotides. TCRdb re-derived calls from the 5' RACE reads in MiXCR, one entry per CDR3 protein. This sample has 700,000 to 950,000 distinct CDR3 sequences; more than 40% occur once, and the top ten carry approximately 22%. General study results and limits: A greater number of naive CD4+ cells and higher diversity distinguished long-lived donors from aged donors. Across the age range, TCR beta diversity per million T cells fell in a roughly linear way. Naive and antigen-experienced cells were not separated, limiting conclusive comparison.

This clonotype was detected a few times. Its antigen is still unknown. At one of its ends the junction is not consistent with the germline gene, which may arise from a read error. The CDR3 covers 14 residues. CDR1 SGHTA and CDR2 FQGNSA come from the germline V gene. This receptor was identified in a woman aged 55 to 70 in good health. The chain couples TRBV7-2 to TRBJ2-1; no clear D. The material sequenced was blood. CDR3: CASSFSRSNNEQFF. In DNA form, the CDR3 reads TGTGCCAGCAGCTTTTCCCGCTCCAACAATGAGCAGTTCTTC. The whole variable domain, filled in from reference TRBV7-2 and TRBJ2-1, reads GAGVSQSPSNKVTEKGKDVELRCDPISGHTALYWYRQSLGQGLEFLIYFQGNSAPDKSGLPSDRFSAERTGGSVSTLTIQRTQQEDSAVYLCASSFSRSNNEQFFGPGTRLTVL.